This TCR beta chain was sequenced in a study of CD8 T cells in ankylosing spondylitis. Points from the study as a whole: One TCR beta motif, made up of roughly 8 highly homologous variants, appeared characteristic of ankylosing spondylitis blood. Disease-associated clonotypes exhibited CD8+ identity and were relatively infrequent in peripheral blood. Researchers reportedly found disease-linked clones significantly enriched in matched ankylosing spondylitis synovial fluid. In reactive arthritis synovial fluid and blood, some motif variants had been reported before.

TCRdb re-derived calls from the 5' RACE reads in MiXCR, one entry per CDR3 protein. The table has roughly 140,000 distinct CDR3 sequences, under 55% seen once. Germline V gene lookup returns CDR1 MNHEY and CDR2 SMNVEV (reference sequence). The CDR3 loop spans 13 amino acids. The ends were cut back, 1 base at V and 6 bases at J, with 6 bases in the middle. Comments on this clonotype: Its antigen is currently unknown.

Sequences were obtained from synovial fluid, either unsorted or a sorted T cell fraction (not recorded which). The TCR originated in a male donor with ankylosing spondylitis. V and J are TRBV27 and TRBJ2-2; unclear D gene. CDR3 sequence (DNA): TGTGCCAGCAGTTTATTCACTGCCGGGGAGCTGTTTTTT. It encodes CASSLFTAGELFF.